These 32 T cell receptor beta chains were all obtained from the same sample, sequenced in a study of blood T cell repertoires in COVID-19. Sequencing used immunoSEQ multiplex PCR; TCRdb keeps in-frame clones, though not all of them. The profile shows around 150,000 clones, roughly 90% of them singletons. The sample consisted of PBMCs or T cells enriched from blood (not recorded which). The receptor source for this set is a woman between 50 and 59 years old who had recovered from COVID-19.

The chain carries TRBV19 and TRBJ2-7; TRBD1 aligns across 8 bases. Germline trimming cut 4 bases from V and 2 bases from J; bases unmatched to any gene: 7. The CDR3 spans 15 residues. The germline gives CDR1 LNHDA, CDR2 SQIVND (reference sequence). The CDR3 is CASSTGDRGPYEQYF. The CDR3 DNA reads TGTGCCAGTAGTACCGGCGACAGGGGCCCCTACGAGCAGTACTTC.

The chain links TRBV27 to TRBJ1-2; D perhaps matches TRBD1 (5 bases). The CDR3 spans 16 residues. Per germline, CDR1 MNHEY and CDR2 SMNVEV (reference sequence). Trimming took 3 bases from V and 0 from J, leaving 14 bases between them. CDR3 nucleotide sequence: TGTGCCAGCAGTTTGGTGGGGCAGATCACTAACTATGGCTACACCTTC. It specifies CASSLVGQITNYGYTF.

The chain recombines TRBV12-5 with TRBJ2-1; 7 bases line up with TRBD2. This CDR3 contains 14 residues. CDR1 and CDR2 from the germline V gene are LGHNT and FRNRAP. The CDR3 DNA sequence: TGTGCGGGGGGAGCGGGGAGCTCCTACAATGAGCAGTTCTTC. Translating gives CAGGAGSSYNEQFF.

The DNA for the CDR3 is TGTGCCAGCGCCCTCGGGGGGGTCTCTGGGGCCAACGTCCTGACTTTC. This translates into CASALGGVSGANVLTF. The V gene is TRBV9, the J gene TRBJ2-6, with 8 bases identical to TRBD2. V lost 7 bases and J lost 0; bases outside the gene matches: 6. The CDR3 is 16 residues long. Germline CDR1 SGDLS, CDR2 YYNGEE.

In DNA, the CDR3 is TGTGCCAGCTCACCCCAGGGGCAGGGGGGAACAGGAGGTGAGCAGTTCTTC. This encodes CASSPQGQGGTGGEQFF. The chain has TRBV18 and TRBJ2-1; possibly TRBD1 for D (7 bases). The CDR3 has 17 residues. Germline CDR1 and CDR2: KGHSH and LQKENI. V lost 3 bases and J 9 bases, leaving 24 bases between the germline ends.

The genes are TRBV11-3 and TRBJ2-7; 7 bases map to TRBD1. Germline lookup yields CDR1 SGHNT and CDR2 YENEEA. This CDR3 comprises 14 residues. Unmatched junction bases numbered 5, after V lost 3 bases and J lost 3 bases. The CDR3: CASSLADRNYEQYF. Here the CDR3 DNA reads TGTGCCAGCAGCTTGGCGGACAGGAACTACGAGCAGTACTTC. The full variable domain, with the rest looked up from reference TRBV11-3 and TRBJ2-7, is EAGVVQSPRYKIIEKKQPVAFWCNPISGHNTLYWYLQNLGQGPELLIRYENEEAVDDSQLPKDRFSAERLKGVDSTLKIQPAELGDSAVYLCASSLADRNYEQYFGPGTRLTVT.

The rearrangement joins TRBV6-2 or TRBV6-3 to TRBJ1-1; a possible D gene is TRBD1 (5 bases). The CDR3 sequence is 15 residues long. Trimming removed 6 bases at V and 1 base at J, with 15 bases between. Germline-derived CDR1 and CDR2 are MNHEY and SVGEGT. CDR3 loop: CASSHGGMENTEAFF. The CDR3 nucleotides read TGTGCCAGCAGCCACGGGGGGATGGAGAACACTGAAGCTTTCTTT.

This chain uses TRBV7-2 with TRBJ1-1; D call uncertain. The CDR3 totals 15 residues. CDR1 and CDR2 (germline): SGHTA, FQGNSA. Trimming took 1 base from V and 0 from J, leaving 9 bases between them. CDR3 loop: CASSLGGSVNTEAFF. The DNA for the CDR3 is TGTGCCAGCAGCTTAGGCGGGAGTGTGAACACTGAAGCTTTCTTT. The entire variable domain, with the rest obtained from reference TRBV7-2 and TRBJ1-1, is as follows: GAGVSQSPSNKVTEKGKDVELRCDPISGHTALYWYRQSLGQGLEFLIYFQGNSAPDKSGLPSDRFSAERTGGSVSTLTIQRTQQEDSAVYLCASSLGGSVNTEAFFGQGTRLTVV.

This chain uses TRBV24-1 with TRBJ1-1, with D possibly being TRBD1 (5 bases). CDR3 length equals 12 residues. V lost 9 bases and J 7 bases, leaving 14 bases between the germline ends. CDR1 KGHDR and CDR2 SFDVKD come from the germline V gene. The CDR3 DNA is TGTGCCACCGCGGGGGGAACGGGTGAAGCTTTCTTT. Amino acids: CATAGGTGEAFF.

The CDR3 is CASSALRGSYGYTF. The CDR3 bases are TGTGCCAGCAGCGCGCTCAGGGGTAGTTATGGCTACACCTTC. V gene TRBV6-4 combines with J gene TRBJ1-2, with D perhaps TRBD1 (6 bases). The CDR3 consists of 14 residues. Germline V gives CDR1 MRHNA, CDR2 SNTAGT. Trimming took 6 bases from V and 5 from J, leaving 16 bases between them.

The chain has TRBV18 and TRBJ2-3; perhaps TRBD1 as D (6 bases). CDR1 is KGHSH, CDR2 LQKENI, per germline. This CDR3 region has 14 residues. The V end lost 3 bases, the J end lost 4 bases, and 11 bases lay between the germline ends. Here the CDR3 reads CASSPGAGADTQYF. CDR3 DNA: TGTGCCAGCTCACCGGGGGCTGGGGCAGATACGCAGTATTTT.

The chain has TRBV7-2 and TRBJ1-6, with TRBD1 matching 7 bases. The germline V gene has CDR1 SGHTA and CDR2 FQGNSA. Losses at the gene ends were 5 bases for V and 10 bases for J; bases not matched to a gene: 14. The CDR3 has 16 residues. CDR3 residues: CASSRKMTGSHSPLHF. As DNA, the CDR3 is TGTGCCAGCAGCCGGAAAATGACAGGGTCGCACTCACCCCTCCACTTT.

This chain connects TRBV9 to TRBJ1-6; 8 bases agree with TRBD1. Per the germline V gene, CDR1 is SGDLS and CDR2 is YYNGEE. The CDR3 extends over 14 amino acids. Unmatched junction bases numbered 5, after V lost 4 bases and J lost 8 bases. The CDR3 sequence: CASSPGQADSPLHF. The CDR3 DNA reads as TGTGCCAGCAGCCCGGGACAGGCGGATTCACCCCTCCACTTT.

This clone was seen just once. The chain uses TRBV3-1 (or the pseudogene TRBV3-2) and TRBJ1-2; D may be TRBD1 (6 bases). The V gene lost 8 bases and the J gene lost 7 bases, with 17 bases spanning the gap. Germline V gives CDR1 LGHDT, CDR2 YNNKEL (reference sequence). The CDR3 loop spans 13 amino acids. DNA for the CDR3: TGTGCCAGCCAGGGGACGGCTCCCGTTGGCTACACCTTC. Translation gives CASQGTAPVGYTF.

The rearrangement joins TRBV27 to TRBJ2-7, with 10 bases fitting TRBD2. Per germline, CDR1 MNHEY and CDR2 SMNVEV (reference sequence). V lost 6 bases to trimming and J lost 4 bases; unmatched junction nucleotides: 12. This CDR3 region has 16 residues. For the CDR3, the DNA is TGTGCCAGCAGACCCCCGGCTAGCGGGGGCCTATACGAGCAGTACTTC. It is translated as CASRPPASGGLYEQYF.

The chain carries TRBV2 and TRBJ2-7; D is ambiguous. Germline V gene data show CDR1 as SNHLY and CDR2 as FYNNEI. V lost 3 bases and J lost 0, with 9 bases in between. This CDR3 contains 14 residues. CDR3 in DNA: TGTGCCAGCAGTGACCACGGAGTCTCCTACGAGCAGTACTTC. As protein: CASSDHGVSYEQYF.

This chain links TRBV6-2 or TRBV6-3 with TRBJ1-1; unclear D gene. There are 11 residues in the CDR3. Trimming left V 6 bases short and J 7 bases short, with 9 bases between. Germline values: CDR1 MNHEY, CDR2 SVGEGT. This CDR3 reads CASSLLGEAFF. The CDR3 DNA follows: TGTGCCAGCAGCCTCCTAGGTGAAGCTTTCTTT.

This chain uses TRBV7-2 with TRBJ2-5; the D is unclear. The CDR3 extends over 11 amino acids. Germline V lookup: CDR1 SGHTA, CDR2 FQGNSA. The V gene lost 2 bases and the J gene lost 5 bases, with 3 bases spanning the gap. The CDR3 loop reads CASSLSETQYF. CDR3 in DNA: TGTGCCAGCAGCTTAAGCGAGACCCAGTACTTC.

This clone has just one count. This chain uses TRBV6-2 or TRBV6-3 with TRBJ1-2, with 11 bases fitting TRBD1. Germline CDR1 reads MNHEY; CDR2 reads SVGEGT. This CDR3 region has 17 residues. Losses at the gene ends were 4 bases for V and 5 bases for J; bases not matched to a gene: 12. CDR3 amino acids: CASSSQDRGRGRYGYTF. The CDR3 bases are TGTGCCAGCAGTTCCCAGGACAGGGGGCGCGGTCGATATGGCTACACCTTC.

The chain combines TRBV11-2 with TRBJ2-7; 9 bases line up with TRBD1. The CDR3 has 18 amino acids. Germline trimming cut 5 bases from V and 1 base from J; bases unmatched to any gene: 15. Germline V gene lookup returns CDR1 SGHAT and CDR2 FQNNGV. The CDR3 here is CASSVTGGGIVRSYEQYF. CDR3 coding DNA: TGTGCCAGCAGCGTGACAGGGGGGGGGATAGTTCGATCCTACGAGCAGTACTTC.

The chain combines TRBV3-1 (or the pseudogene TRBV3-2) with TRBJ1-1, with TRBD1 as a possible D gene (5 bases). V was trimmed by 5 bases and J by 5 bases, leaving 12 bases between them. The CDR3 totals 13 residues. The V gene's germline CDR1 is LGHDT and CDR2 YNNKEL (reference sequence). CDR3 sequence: CASSSTGGTEAFF. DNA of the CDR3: TGTGCCAGCAGCTCTACGGGGGGTACTGAAGCTTTCTTT.

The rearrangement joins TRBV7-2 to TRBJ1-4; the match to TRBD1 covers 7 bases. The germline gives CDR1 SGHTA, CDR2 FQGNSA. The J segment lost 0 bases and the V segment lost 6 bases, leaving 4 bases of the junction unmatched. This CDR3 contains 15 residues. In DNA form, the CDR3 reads TGTGCCAGCAGTTCAGGGGGGTCAACTAATGAAAAACTGTTTTTT. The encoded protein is CASSSGGSTNEKLFF.

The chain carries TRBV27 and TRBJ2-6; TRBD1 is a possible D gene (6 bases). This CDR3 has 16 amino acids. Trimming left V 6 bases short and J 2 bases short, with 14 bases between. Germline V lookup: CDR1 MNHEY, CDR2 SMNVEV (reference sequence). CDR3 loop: CASSRQVGTGANVLTF. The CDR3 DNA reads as TGTGCCAGCAGCCGACAGGTTGGCACTGGGGCCAACGTCCTGACTTTC.

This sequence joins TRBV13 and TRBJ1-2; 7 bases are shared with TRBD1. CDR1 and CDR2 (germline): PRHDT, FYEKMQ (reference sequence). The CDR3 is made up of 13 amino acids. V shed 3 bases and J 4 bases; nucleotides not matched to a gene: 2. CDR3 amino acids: CASSLTGSYGYTF. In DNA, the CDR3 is TGTGCCAGCAGCTTGACAGGGAGCTATGGCTACACCTTC.

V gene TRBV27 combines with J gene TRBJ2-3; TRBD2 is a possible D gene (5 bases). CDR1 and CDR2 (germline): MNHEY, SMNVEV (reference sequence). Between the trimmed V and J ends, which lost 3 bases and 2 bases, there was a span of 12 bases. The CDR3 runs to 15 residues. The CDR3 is CASSFKRGLTDTQYF. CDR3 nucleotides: TGTGCCAGCAGTTTTAAGCGCGGGCTCACAGATACGCAGTATTTT.

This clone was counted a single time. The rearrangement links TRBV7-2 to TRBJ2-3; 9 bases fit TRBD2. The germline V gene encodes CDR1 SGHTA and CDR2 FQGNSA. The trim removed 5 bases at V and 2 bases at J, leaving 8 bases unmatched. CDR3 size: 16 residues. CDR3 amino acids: CASSGRGGRATDTQYF. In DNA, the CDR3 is TGTGCCAGCAGCGGGCGGGGGGGCCGCGCCACAGATACGCAGTATTTT.

CDR3 in DNA: TGTGCCAGCAGCCAAGGACGGGGGAGAGGGAGTTCCTACAATGAGCAGTTCTTC. Protein: CASSQGRGRGSSYNEQFF. The chain recombines TRBV3-1 (or the pseudogene TRBV3-2) with TRBJ2-1; a weak D match, TRBD2 (6 bases). Trimming left V 1 base short and J 1 base short, with 17 bases between. The CDR3 runs to 18 residues. Germline V gene lookup returns CDR1 LGHDT and CDR2 YNNKEL (reference sequence).

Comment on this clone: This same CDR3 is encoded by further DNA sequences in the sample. Written as DNA, the CDR3 is TGTGCCAGCTCCCCCGGGACAGGACGCACAGATACGCAGTATTTT. This encodes CASSPGTGRTDTQYF. The rearrangement uses TRBV18 and TRBJ2-3; 8 positions agree with TRBD1. The CDR3 has 15 amino acids. Germline trimming cut 6 bases from V and 1 base from J; bases unmatched to any gene: 6. Germline CDR1 KGHSH, CDR2 LQKENI.

CDR3 protein: CASSYQFSTNEKLFF. For the CDR3, the DNA is TGTGCCAGCAGTTACCAGTTCTCAACTAATGAAAAACTGTTTTTT. The chain joins TRBV6-5 to TRBJ1-4; unclear D gene. The CDR3 runs to 15 residues. The V end lost 2 bases, the J end lost 0 bases, and 7 bases lay between the germline ends. Germline V gene lookup returns CDR1 MNHEY and CDR2 SVGAGI.

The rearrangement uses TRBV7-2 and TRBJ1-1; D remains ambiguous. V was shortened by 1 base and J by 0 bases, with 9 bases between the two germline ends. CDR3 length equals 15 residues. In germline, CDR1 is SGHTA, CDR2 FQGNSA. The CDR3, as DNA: TGTGCCAGCAGCTTAGATCCGGGAATGAACACTGAAGCTTTCTTT. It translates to CASSLDPGMNTEAFF.

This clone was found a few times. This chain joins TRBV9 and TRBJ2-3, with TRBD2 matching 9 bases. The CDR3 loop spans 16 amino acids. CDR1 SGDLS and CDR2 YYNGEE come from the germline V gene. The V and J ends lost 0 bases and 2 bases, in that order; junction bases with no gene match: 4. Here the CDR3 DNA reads TGTGCCAGCAGCGTAGCCAGCGGGGGGCACACAGATACGCAGTATTTT. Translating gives CASSVASGGHTDTQYF.

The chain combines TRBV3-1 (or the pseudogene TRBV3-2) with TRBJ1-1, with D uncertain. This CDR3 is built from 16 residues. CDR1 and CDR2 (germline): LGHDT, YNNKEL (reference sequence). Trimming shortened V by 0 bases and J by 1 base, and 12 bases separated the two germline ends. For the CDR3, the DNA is TGTGCCAGCAGCCAAGATCGGAGAAAACGGAACACTGAAGCTTTCTTT. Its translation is CASSQDRRKRNTEAFF.